This T cell receptor beta chain was identified during a study of blood T cell repertoires in COVID-19. Measured with immunoSEQ multiplex PCR; TCRdb has only the in-frame clones, and not every one. The table lists some 81,000 clones, about 95% of them singletons. V was trimmed by 3 bases and J by 3 bases, leaving 11 bases between them. The CDR3 loop spans 15 amino acids. The germline V gene has CDR1 SGHNT and CDR2 YENEEA. The clonotype was recovered from a human donor with active COVID-19. The donor label of this sample is uncertain. Sequencing was performed on peripheral blood. V is TRBV11-3 and J is TRBJ2-2; possibly TRBD2 for D (6 bases). CDR3 sequence reads: CASSFGGSDTGELFF. The CDR3 DNA is TGTGCCAGCAGCTTCGGGGGAAGCGACACCGGGGAGCTGTTTTTT.